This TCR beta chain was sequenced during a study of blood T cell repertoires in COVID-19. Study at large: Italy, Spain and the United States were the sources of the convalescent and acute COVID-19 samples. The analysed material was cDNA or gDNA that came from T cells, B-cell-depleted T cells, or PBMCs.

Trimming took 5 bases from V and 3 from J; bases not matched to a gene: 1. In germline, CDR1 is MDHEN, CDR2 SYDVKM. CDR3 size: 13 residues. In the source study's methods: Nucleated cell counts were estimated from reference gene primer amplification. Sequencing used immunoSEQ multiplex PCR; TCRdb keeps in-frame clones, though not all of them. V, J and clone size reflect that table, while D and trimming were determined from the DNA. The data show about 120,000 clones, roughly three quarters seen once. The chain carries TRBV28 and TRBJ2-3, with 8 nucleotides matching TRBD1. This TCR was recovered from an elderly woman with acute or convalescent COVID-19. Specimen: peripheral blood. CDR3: CASSGQGTDTQYF. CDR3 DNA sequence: TGTGCCAGCAGTGGACAGGGAACAGATACGCAGTATTTT.